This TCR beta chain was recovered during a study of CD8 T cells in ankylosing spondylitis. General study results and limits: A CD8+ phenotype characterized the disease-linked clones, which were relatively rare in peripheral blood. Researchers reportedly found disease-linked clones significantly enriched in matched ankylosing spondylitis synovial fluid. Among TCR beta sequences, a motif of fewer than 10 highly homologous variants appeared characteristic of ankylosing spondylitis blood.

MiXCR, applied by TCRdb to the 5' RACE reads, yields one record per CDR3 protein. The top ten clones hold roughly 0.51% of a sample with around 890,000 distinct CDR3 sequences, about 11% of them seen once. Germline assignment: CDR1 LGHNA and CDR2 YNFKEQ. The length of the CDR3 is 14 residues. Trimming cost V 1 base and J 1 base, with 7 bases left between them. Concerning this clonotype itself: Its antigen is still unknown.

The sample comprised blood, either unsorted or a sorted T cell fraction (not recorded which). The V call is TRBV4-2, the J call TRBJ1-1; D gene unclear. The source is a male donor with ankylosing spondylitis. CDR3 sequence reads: CASSQGAANTEAFF. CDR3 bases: TGTGCCAGCAGCCAAGGGGCGGCGAACACTGAAGCTTTCTTT.